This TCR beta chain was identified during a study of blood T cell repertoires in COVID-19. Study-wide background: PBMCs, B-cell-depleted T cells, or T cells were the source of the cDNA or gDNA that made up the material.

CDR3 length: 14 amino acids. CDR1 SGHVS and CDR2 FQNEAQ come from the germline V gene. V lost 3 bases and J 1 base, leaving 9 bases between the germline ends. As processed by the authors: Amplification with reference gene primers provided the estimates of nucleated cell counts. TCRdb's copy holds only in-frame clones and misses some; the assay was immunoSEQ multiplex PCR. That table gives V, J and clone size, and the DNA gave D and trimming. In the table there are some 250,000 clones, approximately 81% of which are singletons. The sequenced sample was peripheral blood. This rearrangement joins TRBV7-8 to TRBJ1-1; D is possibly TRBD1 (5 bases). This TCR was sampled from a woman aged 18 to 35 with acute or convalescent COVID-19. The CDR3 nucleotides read TGTGCCAGCAGCTTCGGGGGTCCGAACACTGAAGCTTTCTTT. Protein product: CASSFGGPNTEAFF.